Listed below are T cell receptor beta chains from one sample, sequenced in a study of beta chain features in type 1 diabetes. Repertoires were generated with immunoSEQ multiplex PCR, while TCRdb's copy carries only in-frame clones and drops some. The sample lists hundreds of thousands of clones; about 14% were seen once. The sample consisted of naive CD4+ T cells from blood. All receptors derive from a man between 18 and 35 years old with type 1 diabetes. Each CDR3 is given with its conserved first and last residue.

>TRBJ1-4|TRBV29-1
CSVGTGHMFF
>TRBJ2-4|TRBV7-2
CASSWAPTGGESKNIQYF
>TRBJ1-1|TRBV7-2
CASSLVSFINTEAFF
>TRBJ2-3|TRBV5-1
CASSIYGQARMDTQYF
>TRBJ2-2|TRBV4-3
CASSQFWGNPGELFF
>TRBJ1-2|TRBV28
CASSLDRGRDGYTF
>TRBJ2-5|TRBV10-3
CAINQGMWETQYF
>TRBJ1-1|TRBV28
CASSFQGANTEAFF
>TRBJ1-1|TRBV2
CASSEISEDEAFF
>TRBJ2-2|TRBV11-2
CASSFVRELFF
>TRBJ2-5|TRBV7-2
CASSRDSMGETQYF
>TRBJ2-7|TRBV27
CASSPPSGGDREQYF
>TRBJ2-3|TRBV7-2
CASSSSLSTDTQYF
>TRBJ2-2|TRBV5-1
CASSPRDSNTGELFF
>TRBJ2-7|TRBV5-1
CASSLGTSGYEQYF
>TRBJ1-2|TRBV19
CASSKGGDGYTF
>TRBJ1-2|TRBV30
CAWSFGGNYGYTF
>TRBJ2-3|TRBV30
CAWSVRTDTQYF
>TRBJ1-1|TRBV5-6
CASTLGRSIEAFF
>TRBJ2-7|TRBV13
CASSTSWTSGDYEQYF
>TRBJ1-2|TRBV7-2
CASTRQGADHGYTF
>TRBJ2-3|TRBV2
CASSLQGQSTDTQYF
>TRBJ2-3|TRBV30
CAWSVPQNTDTQYF
>TRBJ2-1|TRBV30
CAWSKAGGYNEQFF
>TRBJ2-7|TRBV10-3
CAISDSNPGSEQYF
>TRBJ2-2|TRBV9
CASSREGRNTGELFF
>TRBJ2-7|TRBV7-2
CASSSRTAREQYF
>TRBJ1-1|TRBV30
CAWSEQGRTEAFF
>TRBJ1-3|TRBV4-2
CASSQDLKDRVTIYF